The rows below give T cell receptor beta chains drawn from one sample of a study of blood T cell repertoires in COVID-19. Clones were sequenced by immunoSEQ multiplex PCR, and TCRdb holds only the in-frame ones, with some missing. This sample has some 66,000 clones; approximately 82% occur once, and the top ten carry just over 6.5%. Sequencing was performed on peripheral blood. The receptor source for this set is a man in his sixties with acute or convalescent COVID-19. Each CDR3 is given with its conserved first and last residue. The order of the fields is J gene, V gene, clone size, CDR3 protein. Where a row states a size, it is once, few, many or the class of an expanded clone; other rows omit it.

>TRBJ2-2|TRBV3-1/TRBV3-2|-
CASSDTDRDTGELFF
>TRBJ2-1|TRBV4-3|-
CASSQTTGTGWGNEQFF
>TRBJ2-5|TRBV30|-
CAGWDRRETQYF
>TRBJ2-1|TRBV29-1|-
CSVEVGRYNEQFF
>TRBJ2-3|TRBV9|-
CASSFRQAPDTQYF
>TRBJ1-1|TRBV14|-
CASSKRCIRKMNTEAFF
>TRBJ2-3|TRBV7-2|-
CASGMRQAKDTQYF
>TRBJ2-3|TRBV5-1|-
CASSLGLRGSYTDTQYF
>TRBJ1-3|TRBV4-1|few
CASSQNSGISSGNTIYF
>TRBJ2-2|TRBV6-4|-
CASVGLSGGRNTGELFF
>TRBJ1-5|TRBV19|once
CASRGGTSGNQPQHF
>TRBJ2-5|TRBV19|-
CATEGQGGTQYF
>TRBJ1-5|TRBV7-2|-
CASSSDQRDAQHF
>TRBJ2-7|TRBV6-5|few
CASTPGGSYEQYF
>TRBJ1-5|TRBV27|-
CASSLSIPLGARQPQHF
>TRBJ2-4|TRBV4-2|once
CASSQDHLAAIQYF
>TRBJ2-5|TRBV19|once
CASSIDSGQGVETQYF
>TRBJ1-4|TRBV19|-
CASSNPGQGANEKLFF
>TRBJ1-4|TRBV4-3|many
CASSQDWPATNEKLFF
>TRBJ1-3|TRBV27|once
CASSLSWSSGNTIYF
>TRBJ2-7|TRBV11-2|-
CASSLADTYEQYF
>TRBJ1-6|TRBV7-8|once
CASSTLDRGNSPLHF
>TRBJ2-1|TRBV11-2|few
CASSPRGGENNEQFF
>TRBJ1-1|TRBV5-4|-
CASTQIGVNTEAFF